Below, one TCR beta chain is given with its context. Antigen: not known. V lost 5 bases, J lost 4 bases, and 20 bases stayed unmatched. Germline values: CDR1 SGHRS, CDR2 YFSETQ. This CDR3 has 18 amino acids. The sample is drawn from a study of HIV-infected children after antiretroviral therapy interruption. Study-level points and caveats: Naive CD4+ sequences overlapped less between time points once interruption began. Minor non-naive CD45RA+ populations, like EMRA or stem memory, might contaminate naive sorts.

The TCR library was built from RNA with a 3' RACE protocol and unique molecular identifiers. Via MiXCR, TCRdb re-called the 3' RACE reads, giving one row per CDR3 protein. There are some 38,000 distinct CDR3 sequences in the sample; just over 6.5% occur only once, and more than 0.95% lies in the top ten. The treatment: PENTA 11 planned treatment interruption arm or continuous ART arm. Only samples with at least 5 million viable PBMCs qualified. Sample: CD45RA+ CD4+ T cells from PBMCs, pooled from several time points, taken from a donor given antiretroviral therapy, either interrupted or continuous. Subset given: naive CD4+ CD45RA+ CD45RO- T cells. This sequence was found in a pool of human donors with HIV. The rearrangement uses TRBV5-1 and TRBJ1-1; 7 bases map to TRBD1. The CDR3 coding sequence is TGCGCCAGCAGGGGGGGAGAGTGGGACAGCGCGAGGCGCACTGAAGCTTTCTTT. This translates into CASRGGEWDSARRTEAFF.